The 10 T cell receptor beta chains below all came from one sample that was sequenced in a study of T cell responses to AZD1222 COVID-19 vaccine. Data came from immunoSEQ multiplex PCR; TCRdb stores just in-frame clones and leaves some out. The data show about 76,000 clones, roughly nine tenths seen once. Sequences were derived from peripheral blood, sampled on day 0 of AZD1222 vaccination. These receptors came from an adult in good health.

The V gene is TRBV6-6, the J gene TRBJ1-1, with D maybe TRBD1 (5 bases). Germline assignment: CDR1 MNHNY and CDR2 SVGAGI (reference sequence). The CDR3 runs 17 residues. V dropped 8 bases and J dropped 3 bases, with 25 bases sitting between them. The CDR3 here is CASRPRERGRTDTEAFF. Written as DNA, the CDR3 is TGTGCCAGCCGTCCCCGCGAGAGGGGCAGGACGGACACTGAAGCTTTCTTT.

CDR3 bases: TGTGCCAGCAGCGAGAGGGGGGATACTGAAGCTTTCTTT. Translation gives CASSERGDTEAFF. V gene TRBV5-4 combines with J gene TRBJ1-1; maybe TRBD1 (6 bases). The V and J ends lost 4 bases and 5 bases respectively, with 12 bases between them. This CDR3 region has 13 residues. Looked up from germline, CDR1 is SGHNT and CDR2 is YYREEE (reference sequence).

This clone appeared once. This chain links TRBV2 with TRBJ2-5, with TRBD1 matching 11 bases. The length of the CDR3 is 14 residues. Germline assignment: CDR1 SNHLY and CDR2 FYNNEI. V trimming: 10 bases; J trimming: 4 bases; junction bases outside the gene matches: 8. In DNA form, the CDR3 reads TGTGCCACGCTTCTCGGACAGGGGGCAGAGACCCAGTACTTC. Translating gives CATLLGQGAETQYF.

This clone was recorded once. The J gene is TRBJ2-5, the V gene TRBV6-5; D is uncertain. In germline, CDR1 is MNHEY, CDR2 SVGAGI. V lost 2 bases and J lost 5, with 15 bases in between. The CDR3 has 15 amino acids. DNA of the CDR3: TGTGCCAGCAGTTACCGTGCGTCCCCGGCGGAGACCCAGTACTTC. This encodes CASSYRASPAETQYF.

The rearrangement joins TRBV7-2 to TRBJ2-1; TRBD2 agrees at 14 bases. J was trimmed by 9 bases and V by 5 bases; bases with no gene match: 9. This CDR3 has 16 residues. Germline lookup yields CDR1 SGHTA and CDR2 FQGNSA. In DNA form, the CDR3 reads TGTGCCAGCAGCGCGCTACCGGGACTAGCGGGAGTTGAGCAGTTCTTC. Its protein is CASSALPGLAGVEQFF.

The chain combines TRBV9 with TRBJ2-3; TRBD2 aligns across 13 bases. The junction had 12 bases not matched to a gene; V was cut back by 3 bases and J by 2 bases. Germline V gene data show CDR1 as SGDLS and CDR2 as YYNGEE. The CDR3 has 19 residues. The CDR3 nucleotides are TGTGCCAGCAGCGACTATGGAGGGACTAGCGGGATCTACACAGATACGCAGTATTTT. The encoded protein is CASSDYGGTSGIYTDTQYF.

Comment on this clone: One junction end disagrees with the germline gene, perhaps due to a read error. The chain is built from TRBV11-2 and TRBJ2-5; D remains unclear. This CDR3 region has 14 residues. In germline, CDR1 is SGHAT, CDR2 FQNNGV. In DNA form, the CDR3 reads TGTGCCAGCAGCTCCTCTTACGGAGAAGAGGCCCAGTACTTC. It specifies CASSSSYGEEAQYF.

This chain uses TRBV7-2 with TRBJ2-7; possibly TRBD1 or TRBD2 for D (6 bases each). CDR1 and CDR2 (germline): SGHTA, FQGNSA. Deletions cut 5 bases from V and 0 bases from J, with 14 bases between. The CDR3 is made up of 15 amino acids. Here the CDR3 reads CASSPQGTVSYEQYF. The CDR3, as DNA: TGTGCCAGCAGCCCGCAGGGGACTGTCTCCTACGAGCAGTACTTC.

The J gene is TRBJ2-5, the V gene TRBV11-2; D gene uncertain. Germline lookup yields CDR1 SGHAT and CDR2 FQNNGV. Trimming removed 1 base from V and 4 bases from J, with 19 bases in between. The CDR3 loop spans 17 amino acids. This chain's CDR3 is CASSLAFPTDAGETQYF. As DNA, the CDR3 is TGTGCCAGCAGCTTAGCCTTTCCGACGGACGCCGGAGAGACCCAGTACTTC. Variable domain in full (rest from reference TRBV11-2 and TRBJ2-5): EAGVAQSPRYKIIEKRQSVAFWCNPISGHATLYWYQQILGQGPKLLIQFQNNGVVDDSQLPKDRFSAERLKGVDSTLKIQPAKLEDSAVYLCASSLAFPTDAGETQYFGPGTRLLVL.

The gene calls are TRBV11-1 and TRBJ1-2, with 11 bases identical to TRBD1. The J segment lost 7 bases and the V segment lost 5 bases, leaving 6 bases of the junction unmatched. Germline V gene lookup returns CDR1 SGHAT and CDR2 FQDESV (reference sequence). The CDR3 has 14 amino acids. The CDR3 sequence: CASSPAGTGGGYTF. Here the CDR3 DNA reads TGTGCCAGCAGCCCGGCCGGGACAGGGGGTGGCTACACCTTC.